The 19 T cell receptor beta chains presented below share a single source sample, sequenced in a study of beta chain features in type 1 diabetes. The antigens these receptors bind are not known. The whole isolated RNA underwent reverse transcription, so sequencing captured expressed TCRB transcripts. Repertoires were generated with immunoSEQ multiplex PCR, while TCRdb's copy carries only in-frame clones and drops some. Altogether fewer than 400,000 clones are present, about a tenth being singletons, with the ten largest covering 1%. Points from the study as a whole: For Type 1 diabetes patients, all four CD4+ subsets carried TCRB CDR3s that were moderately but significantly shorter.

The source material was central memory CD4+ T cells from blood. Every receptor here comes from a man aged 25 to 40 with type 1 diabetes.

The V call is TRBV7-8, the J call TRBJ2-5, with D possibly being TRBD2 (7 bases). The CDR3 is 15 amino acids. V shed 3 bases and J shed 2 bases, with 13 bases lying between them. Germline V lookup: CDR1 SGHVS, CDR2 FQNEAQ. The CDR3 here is CASSLRGGLQETQYF. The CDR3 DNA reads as TGTGCCAGCAGCTTGCGCGGGGGCCTTCAAGAGACCCAGTACTTC.

The CDR3 loop is CASSPGTSGGVWNEQFF. The CDR3 nucleotides are TGCGCCAGCAGCCCCGGGACTAGCGGGGGGGTATGGAATGAGCAGTTCTTC. The chain carries TRBV4-1 and TRBJ2-1; the match to TRBD2 covers 16 bases. The ends lost 4 bases at V and 7 bases at J; junction bases unmatched: 7. The CDR3 extends over 17 amino acids. Germline V gives CDR1 MGHRA, CDR2 YSYEKL.

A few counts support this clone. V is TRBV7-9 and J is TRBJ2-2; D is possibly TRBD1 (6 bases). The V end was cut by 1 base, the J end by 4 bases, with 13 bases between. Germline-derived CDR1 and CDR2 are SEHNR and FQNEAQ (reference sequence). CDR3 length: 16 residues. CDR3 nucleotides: TGTGCCAGCAGCTTAGAGGCCGGACAGTCCACCGGGGAGCTGTTTTTT. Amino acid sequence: CASSLEAGQSTGELFF. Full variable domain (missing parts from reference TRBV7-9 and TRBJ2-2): DTGVSQNPRHKITKRGQNVTFRCDPISEHNRLYWYRQTLGQGPEFLTYFQNEAQLEKSRLLSDRFSAERPKGSFSTLEIQRTEQGDSAMYLCASSLEAGQSTGELFFGEGSRLTVL.

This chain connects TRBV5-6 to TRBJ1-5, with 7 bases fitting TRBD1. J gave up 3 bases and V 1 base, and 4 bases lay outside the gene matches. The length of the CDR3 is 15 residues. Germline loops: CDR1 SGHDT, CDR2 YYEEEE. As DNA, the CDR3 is TGTGCCAGCAGCTTGATGGGACAGTACAATCAGCCCCAGCATTTT. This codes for CASSLMGQYNQPQHF.

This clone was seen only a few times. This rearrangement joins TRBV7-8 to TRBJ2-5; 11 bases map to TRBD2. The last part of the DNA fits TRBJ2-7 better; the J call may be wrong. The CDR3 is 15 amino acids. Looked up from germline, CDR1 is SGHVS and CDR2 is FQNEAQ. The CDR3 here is CASSVTSGGMYEQYF. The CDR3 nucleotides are TGTGCCAGCAGCGTAACTAGCGGGGGTATGTACGAGCAGTACTTC.

CDR3 residues: CASSLTNPNEQYF. As DNA, the CDR3 is TGTGCCAGCAGCTTAACAAACCCGAACGAGCAGTACTTC. The chain couples TRBV11-2 to TRBJ2-7; the D is unclear. The V and J ends lost 2 bases and 5 bases respectively, with 10 bases between them. The CDR3 consists of 13 residues. The germline V gene has CDR1 SGHAT and CDR2 FQNNGV.

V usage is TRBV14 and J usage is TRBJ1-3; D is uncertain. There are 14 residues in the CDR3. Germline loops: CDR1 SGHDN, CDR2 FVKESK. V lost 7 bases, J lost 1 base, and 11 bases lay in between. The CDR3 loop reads CASTATRSGNTIYF. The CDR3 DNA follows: TGTGCCAGCACCGCAACCAGATCTGGAAACACCATATATTTT.

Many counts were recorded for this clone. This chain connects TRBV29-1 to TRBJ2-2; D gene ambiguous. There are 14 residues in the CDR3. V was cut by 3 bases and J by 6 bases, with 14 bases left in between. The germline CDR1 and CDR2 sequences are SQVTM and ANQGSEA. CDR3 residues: CSVDAGSFSGELFF. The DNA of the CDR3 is TGCAGCGTTGACGCTGGGTCGTTTTCCGGGGAGCTGTTTTTT.

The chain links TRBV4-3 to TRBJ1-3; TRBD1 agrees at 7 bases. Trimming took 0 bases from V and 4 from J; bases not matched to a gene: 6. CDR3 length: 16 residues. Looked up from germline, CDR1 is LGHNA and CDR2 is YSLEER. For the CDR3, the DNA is TGCGCCAGCAGCCAAGAACCCAGGGGGGACGGAAACACCATATATTTT. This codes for CASSQEPRGDGNTIYF.

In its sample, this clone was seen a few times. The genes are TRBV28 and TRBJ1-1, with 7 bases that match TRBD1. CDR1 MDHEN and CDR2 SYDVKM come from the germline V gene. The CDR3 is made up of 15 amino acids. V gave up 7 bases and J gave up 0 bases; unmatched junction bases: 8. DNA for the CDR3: TGTGCCAGCACTAAGGGGGCACAGATGAACACTGAAGCTTTCTTT. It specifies CASTKGAQMNTEAFF.

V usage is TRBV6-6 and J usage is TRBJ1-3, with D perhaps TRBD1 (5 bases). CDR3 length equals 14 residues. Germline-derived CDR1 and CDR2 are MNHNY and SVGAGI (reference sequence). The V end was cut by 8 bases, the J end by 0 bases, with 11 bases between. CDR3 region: CASSQGDSGNTIYF. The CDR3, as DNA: TGTGCCAGCTCTCAGGGAGACTCTGGAAACACCATATATTTT.

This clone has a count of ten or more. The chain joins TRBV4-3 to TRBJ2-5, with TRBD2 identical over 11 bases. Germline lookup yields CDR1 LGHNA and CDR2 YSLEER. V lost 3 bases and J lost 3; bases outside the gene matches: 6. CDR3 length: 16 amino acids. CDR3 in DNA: TGCGCCAGCAGCCACACTTTAGCGGGGGGGAAAGAGACCCAGTACTTC. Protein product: CASSHTLAGGKETQYF.

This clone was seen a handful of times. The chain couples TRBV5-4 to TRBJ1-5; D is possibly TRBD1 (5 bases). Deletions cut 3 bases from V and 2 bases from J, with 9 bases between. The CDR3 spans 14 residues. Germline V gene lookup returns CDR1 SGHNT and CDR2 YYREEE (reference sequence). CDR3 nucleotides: TGTGCCAGCAGCTCCGGGGGTGGCAATCAGCCCCAGCATTTT. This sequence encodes CASSSGGGNQPQHF.

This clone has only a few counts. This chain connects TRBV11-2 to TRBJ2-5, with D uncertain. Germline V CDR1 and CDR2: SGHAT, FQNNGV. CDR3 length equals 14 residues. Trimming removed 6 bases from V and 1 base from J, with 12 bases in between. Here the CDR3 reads CASSWTVSQETQYF. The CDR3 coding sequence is TGTGCCAGCAGTTGGACGGTGTCCCAAGAGACCCAGTACTTC.

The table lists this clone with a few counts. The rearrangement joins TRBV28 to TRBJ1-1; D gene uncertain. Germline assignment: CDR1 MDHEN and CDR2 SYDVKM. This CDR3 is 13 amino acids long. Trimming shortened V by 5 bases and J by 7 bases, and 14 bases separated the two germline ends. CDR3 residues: CASSGAQLLEAFF. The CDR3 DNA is TGTGCCAGCAGTGGAGCCCAGCTACTTGAAGCTTTCTTT.

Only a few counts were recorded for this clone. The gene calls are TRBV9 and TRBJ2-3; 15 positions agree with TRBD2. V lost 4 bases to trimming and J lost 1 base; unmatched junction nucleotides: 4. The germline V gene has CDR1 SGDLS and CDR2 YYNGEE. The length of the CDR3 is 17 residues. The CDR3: CASSQRTSGGGTDTQYF. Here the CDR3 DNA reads TGTGCCAGCAGCCAGCGGACTAGCGGGGGGGGCACAGATACGCAGTATTTT.

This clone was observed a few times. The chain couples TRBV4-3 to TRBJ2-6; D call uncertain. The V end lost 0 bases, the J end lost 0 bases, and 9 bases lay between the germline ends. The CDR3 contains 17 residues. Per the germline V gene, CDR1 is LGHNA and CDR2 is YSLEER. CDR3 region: CASSQDKGNSGANVLTF. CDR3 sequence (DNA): TGCGCCAGCAGCCAAGATAAGGGTAACTCTGGGGCCAACGTCCTGACTTTC.

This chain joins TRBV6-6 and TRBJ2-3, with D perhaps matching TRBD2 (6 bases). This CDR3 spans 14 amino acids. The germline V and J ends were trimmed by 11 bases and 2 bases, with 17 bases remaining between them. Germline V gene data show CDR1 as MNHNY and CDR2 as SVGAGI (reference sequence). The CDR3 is CAGARRDSTDTQYF. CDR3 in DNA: TGTGCCGGCGCCCGGCGGGACTCCACAGATACGCAGTATTTT.

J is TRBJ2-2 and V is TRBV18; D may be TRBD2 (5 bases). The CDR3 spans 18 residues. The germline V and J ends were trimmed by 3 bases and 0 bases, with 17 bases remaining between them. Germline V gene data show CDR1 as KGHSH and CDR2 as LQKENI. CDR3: CASSPQRVVPANTGELFF. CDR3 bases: TGTGCCAGCTCACCCCAGAGGGTAGTACCCGCGAACACCGGGGAGCTGTTTTTT.